This entry describes one T cell receptor beta chain. The sample belongs to a study of Ad26.COV2.S vaccination and SARS-CoV-2 variants. The method was immunoSEQ multiplex PCR; TCRdb's version includes in-frame clones alone and lacks a portion of them. The sample has hundreds of thousands of clones; 75% to 90% are singletons. The treatment is: 15 to 20 received Ad26.COV2.S at low or high dose, single or two shots; about five received placebo; per-sample allocation not given. Samples came from day 63 after the first vaccine or placebo injection. The donor's status was that of an adult aged 18-55 years in Boston. The sequencing here drew on peripheral blood, taken in a trial of Ad26.COV2.S vaccine versus placebo. This TCR was sampled from a person between 18 and 65 years old who received the Ad26.COV2.S COVID-19 vaccine or a placebo.

In nucleotides, the CDR3 is TGTGCCAGCAGCTTTCTAGCGGGACTCCAAGAGACCCAGTACTTC. Encoded protein: CASSFLAGLQETQYF. The genes are TRBV7-2 and TRBJ2-5; 9 bases line up with TRBD2. Germline V lookup: CDR1 SGHTA, CDR2 FQGNSA. J lost 1 base, V lost 3 bases, and 3 bases had no gene match. This CDR3 has 15 amino acids.